This T cell receptor (beta chain) was profiled in a study of shared clonotypes between healthy human individuals. Study in general: Each donor contributed plates that comprised three CD4 naive, three CD4 memory, two CD8 naive and one CD8 memory. Whole-study results and caveats: Clonotypes not shared had lower generation probabilities than those common to all four donors.

The CDR3 spans 14 residues. With 6 bases removed from V and 4 bases from J, the gap between germline ends came to 15 bases. Germline V gives CDR1 MNHEY, CDR2 SVGAGI. Original data processing: Filtering of immunoSEQ junctional sequences could not match full-length read filtering. Sequenced by immunoSEQ multiplex PCR; TCRdb stores in-frame clones only, minus some. V and J calls plus clone size are reproduced from that table; the DNA served to infer D and trimming. The table lists some 200,000 clones, over 60% of them singletons. Notes on this clone: Antigen specificity is unknown.

Donors, without exception, were Caucasian adults residing in Nashville, Tennessee. This chain uses TRBV6-5 with TRBJ1-2; a weak D match, TRBD1 (6 bases). Material for sequencing was memory CD4+ T cells sorted from blood. The subset: CD45RA-negative fraction. This receptor was identified in a man aged 25-45 years in good health. The CDR3 DNA is TGTGCCAGCAGGCCGCCGGGGGGGCTCTATGGCTACACCTTC. It yields the protein CASRPPGGLYGYTF.